These T cell receptor beta chains were read from a single sample in a study of blood T cell repertoires in COVID-19. Libraries were prepared by immunoSEQ multiplex PCR; TCRdb keeps only in-frame clonotypes and omits some of them. The data show around 68,000 clones, with approximately 85% seen just once and just under 3% held by the top ten. Material: peripheral blood. The source of these receptors is a man aged 80 or over with acute or convalescent COVID-19. Both conserved end residues are part of each CDR3. The D gene is left open where the match is weak. Clone size is given for some rows only: seen once, a few or many times, or a class if the clone is expanded.

v_gene	d_gene	abundance	j_gene	CDR3aa	CDR3nt
TRBV19	.	.	TRBJ1-5	CASKEQGQPQHF	TGTGCCAGTAAAGAACAGGGTCAGCCCCAGCATTTT
TRBV11-2	TRBD2	.	TRBJ2-1	CASSPAGTSGRIEQFF	TGTGCCAGCAGCCCCGCTGGGACTAGCGGGAGGATTGAGCAGTTCTTC
TRBV7-6	TRBD2	.	TRBJ2-1	CASSPGYASGRERHEQFF	TGTGCCAGCAGCCCAGGGTACGCTAGCGGGAGGGAGAGGCATGAGCAGTTCTTC
TRBV24-1	.	.	TRBJ2-7	CATSTGSSYEQYF	TGTGCCACCTCTACAGGGAGCTCCTACGAGCAGTACTTC
TRBV5-1	TRBD1	.	TRBJ1-4	CASSQNFGQGSEKLFF	TGCGCCAGCAGCCAAAACTTTGGACAGGGTTCTGAAAAACTGTTTTTT
TRBV6-5	.	.	TRBJ2-7	CASSYSWTATYEQYF	TGTGCCAGCAGTTACTCGTGGACAGCAACCTACGAGCAGTACTTC
TRBV29-1	.	.	TRBJ2-1	CSVVWAVNEQFF	TGCAGCGTTGTATGGGCCGTCAATGAGCAGTTCTTC
TRBV9	.	few	TRBJ1-2	CASSSNPWGGWNGYTF	TGTGCCAGCAGCTCCAACCCCTGGGGGGGATGGAATGGCTACACCTTC
TRBV7-9	.	.	TRBJ1-2	CASSLGGNYGYTF	TGTGCCAGCAGCTTGGGGGGAAACTATGGCTACACCTTC
TRBV5-4	.	few	TRBJ1-2	CASGGDPGAYGYTF	TGTGCCAGCGGCGGTGACCCAGGGGCCTATGGCTACACCTTC
TRBV6-5	.	.	TRBJ2-2	CASTSGGTGELFF	TGTGCCAGCACCTCCGGGGGCACCGGGGAGCTGTTTTTT
TRBV6-5	.	few	TRBJ1-2	CASSYSMGQGGGYTF	TGTGCCAGCAGTTACTCCATGGGGCAGGGTGGTGGCTACACCTTC
TRBV28	.	once	TRBJ2-1	CASSLYGRGFF	TGTGCCAGCAGTTTATACGGGAGAGGGTTCTTC
TRBV15	TRBD1	once	TRBJ2-7	CATSFRRQGSGEQYF	TGTGCCACCAGCTTCCGTCGACAGGGCTCGGGGGAGCAGTACTTC
TRBV29-1	TRBD1	.	TRBJ1-2	CSVEEQGVSYGYTF	TGCAGCGTTGAAGAGCAGGGGGTTAGCTATGGCTACACCTTC
TRBV5-4	TRBD1	once	TRBJ1-1	CASSQDRAPMNTEAFF	TGTGCCAGCAGCCAAGACAGGGCCCCAATGAACACTGAAGCTTTCTTT
TRBV5-1	TRBD1	.	TRBJ2-7	CASSTRQGDEQYF	TGCGCCAGCAGCACCAGACAGGGGGACGAGCAGTACTTC
TRBV2	.	.	TRBJ2-1	CASSAVRAGNEQFF	TGTGCCAGCAGTGCTGTGAGGGCCGGCAATGAGCAGTTCTTC
TRBV5-1	.	.	TRBJ2-1	CASSGDPQIAASYNEQFF	TGCGCCAGCAGCGGGGACCCCCAGATAGCGGCCTCCTACAATGAGCAGTTCTTC
TRBV21-1	.	.	TRBJ1-5	CASSKEDRSSRDQPQHF	TGTGCCAGCAGCAAAGAAGACAGGAGTTCTAGGGATCAGCCCCAGCATTTT
TRBV3-1/TRBV3-2	.	.	TRBJ1-1	CASSQDTGNTEAFF	TGTGCCAGCAGCCAGGATACAGGGAACACTGAAGCTTTCTTT
TRBV19	TRBD1	.	TRBJ1-2	CASREGAIYGYTF	TGTGCCAGTAGGGAGGGGGCGATCTATGGCTACACCTTC
TRBV15	.	.	TRBJ2-5	CATSRTLRDQETQYF	TGTGCCACCAGCAGAACACTCAGGGACCAAGAGACCCAGTACTTC
TRBV11-3	.	.	TRBJ2-5	CASSLLELGQETQYF	TGTGCCAGCAGCCTACTAGAGTTGGGCCAAGAGACCCAGTACTTC
TRBV4-2	TRBD2	.	TRBJ2-3	CASSPRTSGADTQYF	TGTGCCAGCAGCCCCCGGACTAGCGGGGCAGATACGCAGTATTTT
TRBV11-1	.	.	TRBJ1-3	CASSLQPGTSGNTIYF	TGTGCCAGCAGCTTGCAACCGGGAACCTCTGGAAACACCATATATTTT
TRBV19	.	.	TRBJ2-7	CASSMFSGFSYEQYF	TGTGCCAGTAGTATGTTTTCAGGGTTCTCCTACGAGCAGTACTTC
TRBV10-3	TRBD2	.	TRBJ2-1	CAISGTSGRSGNEQFF	TGTGCCATCAGTGGGACTAGCGGGAGATCGGGGAATGAGCAGTTCTTC
TRBV6-1	.	.	TRBJ1-3	CASSDWFQDSGNTIYF	TGTGCCAGCAGTGATTGGTTCCAGGACTCTGGAAACACCATATATTTT
TRBV18	.	.	TRBJ2-1	CASSPSNEQFF	TGTGCCAGCTCACCGAGCAATGAGCAGTTCTTC
TRBV19	.	once	TRBJ1-5	CASSIGTPYSNQPQHF	TGTGCCAGTAGTATCGGGACACCTTATAGCAATCAGCCCCAGCATTTT
TRBV6-2/TRBV6-3	.	.	TRBJ1-2	CASSYLNYGYTF	TGTGCCAGCAGTTACCTAAACTATGGCTACACCTTC
TRBV5-1	.	.	TRBJ2-7	CASSFGPGEQYF	TGCGCCAGCAGCTTCGGCCCGGGCGAGCAGTACTTC
TRBV10-3	.	.	TRBJ1-5	CAISDSGRGGNQPQHF	TGTGCCATCAGTGACAGTGGCAGGGGAGGCAATCAGCCCCAGCATTTT
TRBV2	TRBD1	.	TRBJ2-2	CASSERGTGEVGELFF	TGTGCCAGCAGTGAACGGGGGACAGGGGAGGTCGGGGAGCTGTTTTTT
TRBV6-4	.	.	TRBJ1-1	CASRADTGRGEAFF	TGTGCCAGCAGAGCCGATACAGGGAGAGGAGAAGCTTTCTTT
TRBV6-2/TRBV6-3	TRBD1	.	TRBJ1-2	CASSYWGQGARYGYTF	TGTGCCAGCAGTTACTGGGGACAGGGGGCGCGCTATGGCTACACCTTC
TRBV5-1	.	.	TRBJ2-1	CASGFTSSDRNEQFF	TGCGCCAGCGGTTTCACTAGCAGCGATAGGAATGAGCAGTTCTTC
TRBV11-3	.	.	TRBJ1-1	CASSLGQSGTEAFF	TGTGCCAGCAGCTTAGGCCAGAGCGGCACTGAAGCTTTCTTT
TRBV6-4	TRBD2	.	TRBJ2-1	CASSESSGAIDEQFF	TGTGCCAGCAGTGAGTCTAGCGGGGCTATCGATGAGCAGTTCTTC
TRBV19	.	.	TRBJ1-5	CASSLHPGQSNQPQHF	TGTGCCAGTAGTCTCCATCCGGGACAAAGCAATCAGCCCCAGCATTTT
TRBV5-4	TRBD1	.	TRBJ1-2	CASSSGQGLYGYTF	TGTGCCAGCAGCTCCGGACAGGGCCTCTATGGCTACACCTTC
TRBV6-2/TRBV6-3	TRBD2	.	TRBJ2-5	CASSGLAGGPGTQYF	TGTGCCAGCAGTGGGCTAGCGGGAGGCCCCGGGACCCAGTACTTC
TRBV20-1	TRBD1	.	TRBJ2-7	CSLTGGSEQYF	TGCAGCCTGACAGGGGGCAGCGAGCAGTACTTC
TRBV21-1	.	.	TRBJ2-1	CASSSEGTGVRNEQFF	TGTGCCAGCAGCAGTGAAGGGACAGGGGTTAGGAATGAGCAGTTCTTC
TRBV6-2/TRBV6-3	TRBD2	.	TRBJ2-7	CASSYSSSGRTEQYF	TGTGCCAGCAGTTACTCGAGTAGCGGGAGGACCGAGCAGTACTTC
TRBV15	TRBD1	.	TRBJ1-1	CATSRDWRGQGRRNTEAFF	TGTGCCACCAGCAGAGATTGGAGGGGACAGGGGCGCAGAAACACTGAAGCTTTCTTT
TRBV28	.	.	TRBJ1-2	CASSYGWGYTF	TGTGCCAGCAGTTACGGTTGGGGCTACACCTTC
TRBV10-1	.	.	TRBJ1-1	CASRLQLNTEAFF	TGCGCCAGCAGGTTACAGCTGAACACTGAAGCTTTCTTT
TRBV2	.	.	TRBJ1-1	CASSEFNSNTEAFF	TGTGCCAGCAGTGAGTTCAACAGTAACACTGAAGCTTTCTTT
TRBV30	TRBD1	.	TRBJ2-7	CAWSGPGQGRYEQYF	TGTGCCTGGAGTGGTCCGGGACAGGGTAGGTACGAGCAGTACTTC
TRBV27	TRBD2	.	TRBJ2-1	CASLGAGSGNEQFF	TGTGCCAGCCTTGGAGCGGGAAGCGGGAATGAGCAGTTCTTC
TRBV15	.	.	TRBJ2-1	CATSRDPSTGEQFF	TGTGCCACCAGCAGAGATCCCTCGACTGGTGAGCAGTTCTTC
TRBV18	.	.	TRBJ1-1	CASSPSYRQESNTEAFF	TGTGCCAGCTCACCATCGTATAGACAGGAATCGAACACTGAAGCTTTCTTT
TRBV29-1	.	.	TRBJ2-6	CSVEGQHGANVLTF	TGCAGCGTTGAAGGACAGCATGGGGCCAACGTCCTGACTTTC
TRBV6-5	.	few	TRBJ1-1	CASGPGNWMNTEAFF	TGTGCCAGCGGTCCAGGGAACTGGATGAACACTGAAGCTTTCTTT
TRBV28	.	.	TRBJ1-3	CASSDGSLADTIYF	TGTGCCAGCAGTGACGGGTCTCTGGCGGACACCATATATTTT
TRBV5-4	.	.	TRBJ1-2	CASSDQGSGYGYTF	TGTGCCAGCAGCGACCAGGGATCTGGCTATGGCTACACCTTC
TRBV18	.	.	TRBJ1-1	CASSPLGTLDTEAFF	TGTGCCAGCTCACCACTTGGCACCCTTGACACTGAAGCTTTCTTT